Listed below are T cell receptor beta chains from one sample, sequenced in a study of somatic mutations in cytotoxic T cells in rheumatoid arthritis. The assay was immunoSEQ multiplex PCR, and TCRdb's table has in-frame clones only and misses some. The sample contains approximately 13,000 clones, approximately 84% of which appear only once. The sample was CD8+ T cells sorted from blood. Receptors originate from an adult with rheumatoid arthritis. Both conserved end residues are part of each CDR3. Fields, in order: D gene, clone size, V gene, J gene, CDR3 protein, CDR3 DNA. The D gene is left open where the match is weak. For some rows the clone size is stated as once, few or many, or as a class when expanded; others skip it.

>NA|NA|TRBV28|TRBJ2-7
CASSWTAYEQYF
TGTGCCAGCAGTTGGACAGCCTACGAGCAGTACTTC
>TRBD2|NA|TRBV4-1|TRBJ2-3
CASSQFLGLVVSTDTQYF
TGCGCCAGCAGCCAATTCCTCGGACTAGTGGTTAGCACAGATACGCAGTATTTT
>TRBD2|NA|TRBV9|TRBJ2-1
CASSVGLGEYNEQFF
TGTGCCAGCAGCGTGGGACTAGGAGAATACAATGAGCAGTTCTTC
>NA|NA|TRBV5-4|TRBJ1-3
CASSLGGGDTIYF
TGTGCCAGCAGCCTTGGGGGTGGGGACACCATATATTTT
>NA|few|TRBV2|TRBJ2-7
CASLPLGVYEQYF
TGTGCCAGCCTACCATTGGGTGTCTACGAGCAGTACTTC
>NA|NA|TRBV7-8|TRBJ1-1
CASSYKVNTEAFF
TGTGCCAGCAGTTACAAGGTGAACACTGAAGCTTTCTTT
>NA|NA|TRBV9|TRBJ2-5
CASSPYSAVQETQYF
TGTGCCAGCAGCCCCTATTCAGCGGTACAAGAGACCCAGTACTTC
>NA|NA|TRBV7-9|TRBJ2-1
CASSDEGRNEQFF
TGTGCCAGCAGCGACGAAGGGCGGAATGAGCAGTTCTTC
>NA|medium-sized|TRBV2|TRBJ2-7
CASSDGDSSYEQYF
TGTGCCAGCAGTGACGGCGACAGCTCCTACGAGCAGTACTTC
>TRBD2|NA|TRBV2|TRBJ2-1
CATARETAANEQFF
TGTGCCACCGCGCGGGAGACGGCGGCAAATGAGCAGTTCTTC
>NA|NA|TRBV6-1|TRBJ1-1
CASSLGTPSEAFF
TGTGCCAGCAGCCTTGGGACACCCTCTGAAGCTTTCTTT
>NA|few|TRBV2|TRBJ1-1
CASSPDSAGAFF
TGTGCCAGCAGTCCGGACTCTGCCGGGGCTTTCTTT
>TRBD1|NA|TRBV29-1|TRBJ1-4
CSVEVPLTGGYEKLFF
TGCAGCGTTGAAGTCCCCCTGACAGGGGGGTATGAAAAACTGTTTTTT
>NA|NA|TRBV7-4|TRBJ1-4
CASSLAGRCEKLFF
TGTGCCAGCAGCTTAGCAGGGAGGTGCGAAAAACTGTTTTTT
>NA|NA|TRBV27|TRBJ1-1
CASSLMGIVTEAFF
TGTGCCAGCAGTTTAATGGGGATTGTCACTGAAGCTTTCTTT
>NA|NA|TRBV27|TRBJ2-6
CASSLSTGAGANVLTF
TGTGCCAGCAGTTTATCGACGGGAGCTGGGGCCAACGTCCTGACTTTC
>NA|NA|TRBV6-6|TRBJ1-1
CASGDLDGLAFF
TGTGCCAGCGGGGACTTAGATGGATTGGCTTTCTTT
>NA|NA|TRBV7-3|TRBJ2-3
CASSLLQGADTQYF
TGTGCCAGCAGCCTCCTCCAGGGAGCAGATACGCAGTATTTT
>NA|NA|TRBV12-5|TRBJ1-5
CASGFVGEGNQPQHF
TGTGCTAGTGGTTTCGTCGGGGAGGGCAATCAGCCCCAGCATTTT
>NA|NA|TRBV14|TRBJ2-7
CASSQSQQGREQYF
TGTGCCAGCAGCCAAAGTCAGCAGGGGCGAGAGCAGTACTTC
>TRBD2|NA|TRBV2|TRBJ2-1
CASSEARPGLVWGNEQFF
TGTGCCAGCAGTGAAGCTCGCCCTGGACTAGTGTGGGGGAATGAGCAGTTCTTC
>TRBD1|NA|TRBV7-6|TRBJ2-7
CASSLTGGSYEQYF
TGTGCCAGCAGCTTAACAGGGGGTTCCTACGAGCAGTACTTC
>NA|NA|TRBV29-1|TRBJ1-5
CSVDSGKNQPQHF
TGCAGCGTTGACTCGGGGAAAAATCAGCCCCAGCATTTT
>TRBD2|once|TRBV28|TRBJ2-1
CASSSRTSGRYNEQFF
TGTGCCAGCAGTTCACGGACTAGCGGGAGGTACAATGAGCAGTTCTTC
>NA|NA|TRBV4-2|TRBJ2-1
CASSRPQDEQFF
TGTGCCAGCAGCCGACCTCAAGATGAGCAGTTCTTC
>NA|NA|TRBV28|TRBJ2-5
CASSLISRMGETQYF
TGTGCCAGCAGTTTAATTTCCCGGATGGGGGAGACCCAGTACTTC
>NA|NA|TRBV5-1|TRBJ1-4
CASSLSQGYNEKLFF
TGCGCCAGCAGCTTGTCCCAGGGGTATAATGAAAAACTGTTTTTT
>TRBD1|NA|TRBV2|TRBJ2-5
CASRLGPLHEGAETQYF
TGTGCCAGCAGGCTAGGCCCGCTGCACGAGGGGGCAGAGACCCAGTACTTC
>NA|few|TRBV4-1|TRBJ1-1
CASSHQGGANTEAFF
TGCGCCAGCAGCCACCAAGGGGGGGCTAACACTGAAGCTTTCTTT
>NA|NA|TRBV6-1|TRBJ1-2
CAGSSRGPYGYTF
TGTGCAGGATCAAGCCGCGGGCCCTATGGCTACACCTTC
>TRBD2|few|TRBV7-9|TRBJ2-7
CASSLTSGSYEQYF
TGTGCCAGCAGCTTGACTAGCGGGAGCTACGAGCAGTACTTC
>TRBD1|NA|TRBV28|TRBJ1-3
CASSLFRGPGNTIYF
TGTGCCAGCAGTCTATTCAGGGGGCCTGGAAACACCATATATTTT
>NA|NA|TRBV30|TRBJ2-2
CAWTLTGELFF
TGTGCCTGGACACTCACCGGGGAGCTGTTTTTT
>TRBD2|NA|TRBV7-9|TRBJ2-1
CASSYTSGVGYEQFF
TGTGCCAGCAGCTACACTAGCGGGGTCGGTTATGAGCAGTTCTTC
>NA|NA|TRBV28|TRBJ1-1
CASSHLGQGNTEAFF
TGTGCCAGCAGCCACCTGGGGCAGGGGAACACTGAAGCTTTCTTT
>TRBD1|NA|TRBV6-1|TRBJ1-5
CASSEQTGGGNQPQHF
TGTGCCAGCAGTGAACAGACAGGGGGGGGCAATCAGCCCCAGCATTTT
>TRBD1|NA|TRBV27|TRBJ2-6
CASRQGAAGANVLTF
TGTGCCAGCAGGCAGGGGGCGGCTGGGGCCAACGTCCTGACTTTC
>NA|few|TRBV4-2|TRBJ1-3
CASSPDRVSGNTIYF
TGTGCCAGCAGCCCAGACCGAGTCTCTGGAAACACCATATATTTT
>TRBD2|NA|TRBV15|TRBJ2-1
CATSRWGAGENEQFF
TGTGCCACCAGCAGGTGGGGAGCGGGAGAGAATGAGCAGTTCTTC